The 3 T cell receptor beta chains in this list originate from one sample, sequenced in a study of T-cell reconstitution after alpha-beta-depleted transplantation in children. Preparation of the TCRbeta library was carried out with unique molecular identifiers. TCRdb itself ran the PCR reads through MiXCR, one entry per CDR3 protein. Here the sample spans approximately 190,000 distinct CDR3 sequences, 5% to 6.5% being singletons. The specimen comprised PBMCs, sampled before TCRalphabeta/CD19-depleted stem cell transplant. The receptors derive from a girl under two years old with combined immunodeficiency, due to receive a stem cell transplant.

This chain links TRBV5-1 with TRBJ2-7; 9 bases are shared with TRBD2. Germline CDR1 SGHRS, CDR2 YFSETQ. V lost 1 base to trimming and J lost 3 bases; unmatched junction nucleotides: 5. This CDR3 region has 15 residues. CDR3 amino acids: CASSLFAGGIYEQYF. The DNA for the CDR3 is TGCGCCAGCAGCTTGTTTGCGGGAGGGATCTACGAGCAGTACTTC.

This clonotype was observed at least ten times. The CDR3 DNA reads TGTGCCAGCAGCTGGGGACAGGGATACGAGCAGTACTTC. Residues: CASSWGQGYEQYF. The rearrangement uses TRBV14 and TRBJ2-7, with TRBD1 matching over 9 bases. V shed 5 bases and J 4 bases; nucleotides not matched to a gene: 3. CDR1 and CDR2 (germline): SGHDN, FVKESK. The CDR3 runs 13 residues.

At least ten counts were recorded for this clonotype. The V gene is TRBV6-2 or TRBV6-3, the J gene TRBJ1-3; no firm D call. CDR1 MNHEY and CDR2 SVGEGT come from the germline V gene. V was shortened by 3 bases and J by 0 bases, with 15 bases between the two germline ends. The CDR3 runs to 17 residues. The CDR3 bases are TGTGCCAGCAGTTATGTGTTGCCATCTACCTCTGGAAACACCATATATTTT. It translates to CASSYVLPSTSGNTIYF.